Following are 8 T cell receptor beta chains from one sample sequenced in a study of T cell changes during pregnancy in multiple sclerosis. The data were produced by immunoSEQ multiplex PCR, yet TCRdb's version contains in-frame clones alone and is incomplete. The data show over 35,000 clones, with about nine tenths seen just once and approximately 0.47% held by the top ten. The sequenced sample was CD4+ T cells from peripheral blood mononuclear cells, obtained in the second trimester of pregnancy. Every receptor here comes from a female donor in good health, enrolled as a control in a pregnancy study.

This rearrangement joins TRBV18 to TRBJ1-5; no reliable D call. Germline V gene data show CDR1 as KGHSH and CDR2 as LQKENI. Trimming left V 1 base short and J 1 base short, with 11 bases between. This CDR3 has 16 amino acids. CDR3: CASSPRVTTSNQPQHF. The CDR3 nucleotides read TGTGCCAGCTCACCACGTGTGACAACAAGCAATCAGCCCCAGCATTTT.

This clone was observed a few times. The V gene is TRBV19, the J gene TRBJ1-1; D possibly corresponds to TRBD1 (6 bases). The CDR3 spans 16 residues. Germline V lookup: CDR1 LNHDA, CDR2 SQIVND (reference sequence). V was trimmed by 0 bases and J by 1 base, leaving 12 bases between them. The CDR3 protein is CASSIDTGISNTEAFF. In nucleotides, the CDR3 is TGTGCCAGTAGTATAGACACAGGGATCTCGAACACTGAAGCTTTCTTT.

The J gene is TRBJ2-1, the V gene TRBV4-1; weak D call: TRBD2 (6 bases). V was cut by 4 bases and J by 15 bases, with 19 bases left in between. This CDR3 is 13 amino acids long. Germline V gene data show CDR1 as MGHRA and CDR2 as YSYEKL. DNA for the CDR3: TGCGCCAGCAGCCTGTCTGTGGTGGGGGAGGTGTTCTTC. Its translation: CASSLSVVGEVFF.

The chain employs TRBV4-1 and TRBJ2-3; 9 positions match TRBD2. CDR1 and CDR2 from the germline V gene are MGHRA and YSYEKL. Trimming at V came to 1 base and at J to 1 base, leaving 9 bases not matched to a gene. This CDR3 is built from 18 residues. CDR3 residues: CASSQVAIIAGGTDTQYF. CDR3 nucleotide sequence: TGCGCCAGCAGCCAAGTGGCGATAATAGCGGGGGGCACAGATACGCAGTATTTT.

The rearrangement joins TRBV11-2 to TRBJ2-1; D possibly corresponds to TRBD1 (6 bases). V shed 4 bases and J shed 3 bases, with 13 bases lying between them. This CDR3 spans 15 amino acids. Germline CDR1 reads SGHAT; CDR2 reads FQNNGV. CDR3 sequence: CASSSIKGDYNEQFF. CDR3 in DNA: TGTGCCAGCAGCTCGATCAAGGGGGACTACAATGAGCAGTTCTTC.

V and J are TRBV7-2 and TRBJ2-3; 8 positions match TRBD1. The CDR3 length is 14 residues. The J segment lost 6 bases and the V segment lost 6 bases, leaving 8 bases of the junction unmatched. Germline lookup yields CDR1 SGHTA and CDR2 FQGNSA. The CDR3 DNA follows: TGTGCCAGCAGACCGGGACAGGATAGCGATACGCAGTATTTT. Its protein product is CASRPGQDSDTQYF.

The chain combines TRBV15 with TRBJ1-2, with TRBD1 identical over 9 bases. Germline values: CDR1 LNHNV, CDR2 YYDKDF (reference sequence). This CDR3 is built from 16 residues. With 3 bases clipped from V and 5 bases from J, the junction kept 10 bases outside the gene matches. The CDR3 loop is CATSRDRGYQQYGYTF. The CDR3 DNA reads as TGTGCCACCAGCAGGGACAGGGGTTATCAGCAGTATGGCTACACCTTC.

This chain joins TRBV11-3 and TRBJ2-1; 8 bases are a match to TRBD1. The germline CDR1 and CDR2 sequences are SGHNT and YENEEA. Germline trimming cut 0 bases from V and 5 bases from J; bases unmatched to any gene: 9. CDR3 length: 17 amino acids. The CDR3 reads CASSLEARDRKHNEQFF. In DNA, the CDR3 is TGTGCCAGCAGCTTAGAAGCTCGGGACAGGAAACACAATGAGCAGTTCTTC.